This record covers a single TCR beta chain. Its antigen is undetermined. The PCR employed 60 Vbeta primers together with 13 Jbeta primers. Repertoires were generated with immunoSEQ multiplex PCR, while TCRdb's copy carries only in-frame clones and drops some. The data show around 140,000 clones, and the top ten clones hold 0.75% to 1%. These data come from a study of cytomegalovirus exposure and HLA in healthy donors. Germline-derived CDR1 and CDR2 are MNHEY and SVGAGI. V was cut by 4 bases and J by 13 bases, with 19 bases left in between. The CDR3 contains 14 residues. General study results and limits: What TCR beta sequences reportedly achieved was accurate prediction of HLA-A and HLA-B alleles in most subjects. A later analysis found most CMV-associated TCR beta chains apparently HLA-restricted.

The clonotype originates from a male donor in good health and CMV-seronegative. The genes are TRBV6-5 and TRBJ1-4, with D unclear. The sequenced sample consisted of PBMCs. The DNA for the CDR3 is TGTGCCAGCAGTTCCTGGCAGGTCCCTCTGATACTGTTTTTT. It codes for CASSSWQVPLILFF.